This record concerns one T cell receptor beta chain sequence. Antigen unknown. This sample is drawn from a study of blood T cells in healthy people across ages. Study background: There was about one barcoded beta molecule captured by template switching per two T cells. Points from the study as a whole: Higher diversity and more naive CD4+ cells were features of long-lived donors, compared to aged donors. Not knowing donor CMV status may have confounded expanded clonotype changes.

Trimming took 7 bases from V and 8 from J, leaving 17 bases between them. Germline V lookup: CDR1 SQVTM, CDR2 ANQGSEA. This CDR3 has 12 amino acids. A J-beta primer mix and a sample-barcoded 5' primer were used in a second PCR of roughly 6 to 12 cycles. Every cDNA molecule carried a tag from a template-switch adaptor bearing 12 random nucleotides. A single record per CDR3 protein comes from TCRdb applying MiXCR to the 5' RACE reads. The sample lists approximately 800,000 distinct CDR3 sequences, around 68% occurring once. The clonotype comes from a man younger than 45 in good health. Sequencing input: blood. The V gene is TRBV29-1, the J gene TRBJ1-2; D is uncertain. CDR3 in DNA: TGCAGCGAGCGGGATTCCGAGGAAGGCTACACCTTC. It yields the protein CSERDSEEGYTF.